The rows below give T cell receptor beta chains drawn from one sample of a study of Graves' ophthalmopathy and Graves' hyperthyroidism. Using its own MiXCR run on the multiplex PCR reads, TCRdb lists one record per CDR3 protein. The data hold more than 1,000,000 distinct CDR3 sequences, with about two fifths observed a single time. The material sequenced was peripheral blood or thyroid tissue (not recorded which). The receptors here all came from an adult man with Graves' hyperthyroidism. Both conserved end residues are trimmed from each CDR3.

J gene | V gene | CDR3 protein
TRBJ1-1 | TRBV5-1 | ASSLFGTGPTEAF
TRBJ1-5 | TRBV12-3/TRBV12-4 | ASSLGGQHSNQPQH
TRBJ2-5 | TRBV5-4 | ASSLDPTGSEETQY
TRBJ2-5 | TRBV20-1 | SARASGETQY
TRBJ1-1 | TRBV29-1 | SVVGISEAF
TRBJ1-2 | TRBV29-1 | SVQGGGSFGAGGYT
TRBJ2-5 | TRBV7-3 | ASSGRRGRVETQY
TRBJ2-7 | TRBV4-1 | ASSRVIGPASYEQY
TRBJ1-2 | TRBV7-2 | ATSPAGRDYGYT
TRBJ1-5 | TRBV10-3 | AISAAGGNQPQH
TRBJ2-7 | TRBV3-1 | ASSRANSYEKY